The 24 T cell receptor beta chains below come from one sample, sequenced in a study of T-cell reconstitution after alpha-beta-depleted transplantation in children. The library targeted TCRbeta and was prepared with unique molecular identifiers. MiXCR, run by TCRdb on the PCR reads, gives a single entry per CDR3 protein. The table includes around 490,000 distinct CDR3 sequences, about an eighth detected once. Sequenced here: PBMCs, mostly from graft donor cells, sampled 180 days after TCRalphabeta/CD19-depleted stem cell transplant. These receptors were taken from a female patient aged 2 to 10 who had a stem cell transplant for aplastic anemia, so the T cells may come from the graft donor.

J is TRBJ2-5 and V is TRBV24-1, with 11 bases matching TRBD2. Germline CDR1 KGHDR, CDR2 SFDVKD. This CDR3 has 15 amino acids. V shed 4 bases, J shed 3 bases, and the junction held 3 bases outside the gene matches. The DNA of the CDR3 is TGTGCCACCAGTGAAGCGGGACTAGCGGAAGAGACCCAGTACTTC. Translated: CATSEAGLAEETQYF.

The J gene is TRBJ2-7, the V gene TRBV7-9; D is unresolved. Per the germline V gene, CDR1 is SEHNR and CDR2 is FQNEAQ (reference sequence). V shed 5 bases and J shed 3 bases, with 14 bases lying between them. CDR3 length equals 14 residues. CDR3 sequence (DNA): TGTGCCAGCAGCCCAACCCAGGCGCTCTACGAGCAGTACGTC. It codes for CASSPTQALYEQYV.

This clonotype was detected only a few times. The genes are TRBV20-1 and TRBJ2-1; D might be TRBD2 (6 bases). This CDR3 region has 15 residues. Germline CDR1 is DFQATT and CDR2 is SNEGSKA (reference sequence). V lost 1 base to trimming and J lost 6 bases, with 16 bases between them. CDR3 in amino acids: CSARGGGIFVNEQFF. In DNA form, the CDR3 reads TGCAGTGCTAGAGGGGGCGGGATCTTTGTCAATGAGCAGTTCTTC.

The J gene is TRBJ2-2, the V gene TRBV6-1, with D perhaps given as TRBD1 or TRBD2 (6 bases each). The CDR3 has 14 residues. V shed 8 bases and J shed 4 bases, with 14 bases lying between them. Per the germline V gene, CDR1 is MNHNS and CDR2 is SASEGT. CDR3 in DNA: TGTGCCAGCGGGAGGACAGTGAGCACCGGGGAGCTGTTTTTT. Protein: CASGRTVSTGELFF.

A few counts support this clonotype. The CDR3 nucleotides are TGCGCCAGCAGCCGTCGGGGCCTAGGGAACACCGGGGAGCTGTTTTTT. Translating it yields CASSRRGLGNTGELFF. The chain uses TRBV4-3 and TRBJ2-2; D may correspond to TRBD1 or TRBD2 (5 bases each). The CDR3 length is 16 residues. V shed 4 bases and J shed 1 base, with 13 bases lying between them. Germline lookup yields CDR1 LGHNA and CDR2 YSLEER.

This clonotype has a handful of counts. V usage is TRBV27 and J usage is TRBJ2-2; 15 nucleotides line up with TRBD2. CDR1 and CDR2 from the germline V gene are MNHEY and SMNVEV (reference sequence). The ends lost 3 bases at V and 5 bases at J; junction bases unmatched: 10. The CDR3 is 19 residues long. The CDR3 bases are TGTGCCAGCAGTTTCCTCCGGACTAGCGGGAGGGTTAGGACCGGGGAGCTGTTTTTT. Translation: CASSFLRTSGRVRTGELFF.

The table lists this clonotype with many counts. The chain recombines TRBV19 with TRBJ1-1, with D unclear. Germline CDR1 and CDR2: LNHDA and SQIVND (reference sequence). V lost 5 bases and J 5 bases, leaving 15 bases between the germline ends. This CDR3 has 14 residues. CDR3 bases: TGTGCCAGTAGTCCGCAAGTCGTCAAAACTGAAGCTTTCTTT. Translation gives CASSPQVVKTEAFF.

This clonotype was seen a few times. The CDR3: CSARLGFNQPQHF. CDR3 coding DNA: TGCAGTGCTAGACTTGGGTTCAATCAGCCCCAGCATTTT. This chain connects TRBV20-1 to TRBJ1-5; D gene ambiguous. The V end was cut by 2 bases, the J end by 3 bases, with 8 bases between. CDR1 and CDR2 from the germline V gene are DFQATT and SNEGSKA (reference sequence). This CDR3 region has 13 residues.

In nucleotides, the CDR3 is TGTGCTAGTGGTTTGGGTTTCCCAGGTCCCTACGAGCAGTACGTC. Its protein product is CASGLGFPGPYEQYV. The chain carries TRBV12-5 and TRBJ2-7; D is undetermined. Trimming took off 1 base at V and 2 bases at J, with 12 bases between the two ends. The CDR3 has 15 amino acids. The germline V gene encodes CDR1 LGHNT and CDR2 FRNRAP.

This clonotype was counted a few times. The chain uses TRBV9 and TRBJ2-2; 12 positions agree with TRBD1. V lost 4 bases to trimming and J lost 4 bases; unmatched junction nucleotides: 8. Germline CDR1 SGDLS, CDR2 YYNGEE. There are 17 residues in the CDR3. CDR3 in amino acids: CASSPRGQGAGTGELFF. CDR3 DNA: TGTGCCAGCAGCCCCCGGGGACAGGGGGCGGGCACCGGGGAGCTGTTTTTT. Complete variable domain (other parts from reference TRBV9 and TRBJ2-2): DSGVTQTPKHLITATGQRVTLRCSPRSGDLSVYWYQQSLDQGLQFLIQYYNGEERAKGNILERFSAQQFPDLHSELNLSSLELGDSALYFCASSPRGQGAGTGELFFGEGSRLTVL.

The chain recombines TRBV7-2 with TRBJ1-1; D remains ambiguous. The CDR3 extends over 13 amino acids. Germline assignment: CDR1 SGHTA and CDR2 FQGNSA. V lost 1 base to trimming and J lost 4 bases, with 7 bases between them. The CDR3 spells CASSLGVFTEAFF. CDR3 in DNA: TGTGCCAGCAGCTTAGGGGTTTTCACTGAAGCTTTCTTT.

About this clonotype: This clone may be a read error of a much larger clone one base away. The chain couples TRBV5-1 to TRBJ2-1, with TRBD2 matching over 7 bases. CDR1 is SGHRS and CDR2 is YFSETQ in the germline V gene. The CDR3 runs to 15 residues. Trimming cost V 7 bases and J 0 bases; bases outside gene matches: 7. The CDR3 nucleotides are TGCGCCAGCTGCGGGGGACGGAGCTCCTACAATGAGCAGTTCTTC. As protein: CASCGGRSSYNEQFF.

The rearrangement uses TRBV7-9 and TRBJ2-1; D gene unclear. CDR1 and CDR2 from the germline V gene are SEHNR and FQNEAQ (reference sequence). The CDR3 is 14 amino acids. The germline V and J ends were trimmed by 3 bases and 2 bases, with 8 bases remaining between them. CDR3 sequence reads: CASSLELPYNEQFF. In nucleotides, the CDR3 is TGTGCCAGCAGCTTGGAGCTCCCCTACAATGAGCAGTTCTTC.

In this sample, this clonotype turned up a few times. The chain is built from TRBV28 and TRBJ2-7, with no clear D. The V gene lost 3 bases and the J gene lost 3 bases, with 9 bases spanning the gap. CDR3 length: 13 residues. Germline CDR1 reads MDHEN; CDR2 reads SYDVKM. The chain's CDR3 is CASSFLGYYEQYF. CDR3 DNA sequence: TGTGCCAGCAGTTTTCTCGGTTACTACGAGCAGTACTTC.

This clonotype was observed a handful of times. This chain links TRBV24-1 with TRBJ2-2; D call uncertain. This CDR3 is built from 14 residues. The germline CDR1 and CDR2 sequences are KGHDR and SFDVKD. The ends were cut back, 6 bases at V and 2 bases at J, with 9 bases in the middle. CDR3 coding DNA: TGTGCCACCAGTACACTTCTTAACACCGGGGAGCTGTTTTTT. Translating it yields CATSTLLNTGELFF.

This clonotype has a count of ten or more. This rearrangement joins TRBV27 to TRBJ2-1; tentative D call: TRBD2 (6 bases). The CDR3 totals 14 residues. Trimming cost V 3 bases and J 5 bases, with 11 bases left between them. The germline V gene encodes CDR1 MNHEY and CDR2 SMNVEV (reference sequence). CDR3 bases: TGTGCCAGCAGTTTGCTAGCGCGGCACAATGAGCAGTTCTTC. It codes for CASSLLARHNEQFF.

This clonotype was counted between two and nine times. CDR3: CASSNRTSRGGEQFF. CDR3 nucleotide sequence: TGTGCCAGCAGCAACCGGACTAGCCGGGGGGGTGAGCAGTTCTTC. V usage is TRBV13 and J usage is TRBJ2-1; 8 nucleotides agree with TRBD2. Looked up from germline, CDR1 is PRHDT and CDR2 is FYEKMQ (reference sequence). Trimming cost V 5 bases and J 9 bases; bases outside gene matches: 12. The CDR3 is made up of 15 amino acids.

The chain uses TRBV5-1 and TRBJ2-1, with no clear D. The germline CDR1 and CDR2 sequences are SGHRS and YFSETQ. Trimming stripped 7 bases from V and 1 base from J, with 12 bases between. The CDR3 contains 14 residues. The CDR3 reads CASAMGGSYNEQFF. DNA of the CDR3: TGCGCCAGCGCGATGGGTGGGTCCTACAATGAGCAGTTCTTC.

This rearrangement joins TRBV9 to TRBJ2-6; D unclear. Trimming shortened V by 4 bases and J by 1 base, and 18 bases separated the two germline ends. This CDR3 spans 18 amino acids. CDR1 is SGDLS and CDR2 is YYNGEE in the germline V gene. The CDR3 DNA reads TGTGCCAGCAGCCCCCTAGGGTCGGCCTTATCTGGGGCCAACGTCCTGACTTTC. Translating gives CASSPLGSALSGANVLTF.

This clonotype was counted a few times. V and J are TRBV29-1 and TRBJ1-2; no clear D gene. Germline lookup yields CDR1 SQVTM and CDR2 ANQGSEA. The CDR3 extends over 13 amino acids. Trimming took off 3 bases at V and 3 bases at J, with 11 bases between the two ends. CDR3 protein: CSVDPPSDYGYTF. CDR3 bases: TGCAGCGTTGACCCCCCCAGCGACTATGGCTACACCTTC.

This chain uses TRBV5-1 with TRBJ2-3, with D perhaps matching TRBD2 (5 bases). In germline, CDR1 is SGHRS, CDR2 YFSETQ. Between the trimmed V and J ends, which lost 5 bases and 1 base, there was a span of 17 bases. CDR3 size: 16 residues. CDR3: CASRRVLLTRTDTQYF. In DNA form, the CDR3 reads TGCGCCAGCAGGAGGGTCCTACTTACGCGCACAGATACGCAGTATTTT. Supplemented by reference TRBV5-1 and TRBJ2-3, the full variable domain reads KAGVTQTPRYLIKTRGQQVTLSCSPISGHRSVSWYQQTPGQGLQFLFEYFSETQRNKGNFPGRFSGRQFSNSRSEMNVSTLELGDSALYLCASRRVLLTRTDTQYFGPGTRLTVL.

Many counts were recorded for this clonotype. The V and J genes are TRBV2 and TRBJ2-3; no clear D. The CDR3 length is 10 residues. Germline V CDR1 and CDR2: SNHLY, FYNNEI. Between the trimmed V and J ends, which lost 9 bases and 6 bases, there was a span of 7 bases. The CDR3 is CARTRDTQYF. DNA of the CDR3: TGTGCCAGAACTCGGGATACGCAGTATTTT. Complete variable domain (other parts from reference TRBV2 and TRBJ2-3): EPEVTQTPSHQVTQMGQEVILRCVPISNHLYFYWYRQILGQKVEFLVSFYNNEISEKSEIFDDQFSVERPDGSNFTLKIRSTKLEDSAMYFCARTRDTQYFGPGTRLTVL.

The table lists this clonotype with a few counts. The gene calls are TRBV24-1 and TRBJ2-6; 11 bases align to TRBD1. CDR1 and CDR2 from the germline V gene are KGHDR and SFDVKD. This CDR3 has 18 residues. V lost 5 bases and J lost 3; bases outside the gene matches: 8. Here the CDR3 reads CATSGDGDRGFGANVLTF. As DNA, the CDR3 is TGTGCCACCAGTGGCGATGGGGACAGGGGGTTTGGGGCCAACGTCCTGACTTTC.

The V call is TRBV6-2 or TRBV6-3, the J call TRBJ2-1, with D tentatively TRBD2 (6 bases). The V gene's germline CDR1 is MNHEY and CDR2 SVGEGT. V was trimmed by 7 bases and J by 0 bases, leaving 10 bases between them. The CDR3 contains 14 residues. Here the CDR3 reads CASTFGSSYNEQFF. The DNA of the CDR3 is TGTGCCAGCACATTCGGGAGCTCCTACAATGAGCAGTTCTTC.